These 26 T cell receptor beta chains came from one sample sequenced in a study of cytomegalovirus exposure and HLA in healthy donors. PCR primers comprised 60 Vbeta and 13 Jbeta primers. The assay was immunoSEQ multiplex PCR, and TCRdb's table has in-frame clones only and misses some. The top ten clones hold roughly 13% of a sample with 100,000 to 150,000 clones, roughly four fifths of them seen once. The sequenced sample consisted of PBMCs. The receptors derive from a woman between 55 and 75 years old in good health and CMV-seropositive.

V and J are TRBV7-2 and TRBJ2-1; D call uncertain. Germline CDR1 SGHTA, CDR2 FQGNSA. This CDR3 has 15 residues. The germline V and J ends were trimmed by 1 base and 0 bases, with 7 bases remaining between them. CDR3 loop: CASSLELSSYNEQFF. In DNA form, the CDR3 reads TGTGCCAGCAGCTTAGAGCTGAGCTCCTACAATGAGCAGTTCTTC. Combining the CDR3 with reference TRBV7-2 and TRBJ2-1 gives the whole variable domain GAGVSQSPSNKVTEKGKDVELRCDPISGHTALYWYRQSLGQGLEFLIYFQGNSAPDKSGLPSDRFSAERTGGSVSTLTIQRTQQEDSAVYLCASSLELSSYNEQFFGPGTRLTVL.

In its sample, this clone was seen once. The V and J genes are TRBV6-1 and TRBJ1-4; D call uncertain. Trimming stripped 7 bases from V and 8 bases from J, with 17 bases between. CDR1 is MNHNS and CDR2 is SASEGT in the germline V gene. The CDR3 contains 14 residues. CDR3 nucleotide sequence: TGTGCCAGCAAGTTAGGCCTCGCGGAGGAAAAACTGTTTTTT. Amino acid sequence: CASKLGLAEEKLFF.

The genes are TRBV6-6 and TRBJ1-3; the D is unclear. Germline CDR1 is MNHNY and CDR2 is SVGAGI (reference sequence). Between the trimmed V and J ends, which lost 5 bases and 3 bases, there was a span of 11 bases. CDR3 size: 14 residues. The CDR3 region is CASSPRHGGNTIYF. For the CDR3, the DNA is TGTGCCAGCAGTCCACGACACGGTGGAAACACCATATATTTT.

The rearrangement joins TRBV6-5 to TRBJ2-1; no definite D call. From germline, CDR1 is MNHEY and CDR2 SVGAGI. There are 14 residues in the CDR3. V gave up 10 bases and J gave up 0 bases, with 13 bases separating them. The CDR3, as DNA: TGTGCCACCAAACGAATGAGCTCCTACAATGAGCAGTTCTTC. This translates into CATKRMSSYNEQFF.

V gene TRBV4-1 combines with J gene TRBJ2-5; TRBD2 matches 7 bases. Trimming took 1 base from V and 4 from J; bases not matched to a gene: 6. CDR3 size: 15 residues. Germline V lookup: CDR1 MGHRA, CDR2 YSYEKL. This chain's CDR3 is CASSQGSSGAETQYF. The CDR3, as DNA: TGCGCCAGCAGCCAAGGATCCAGCGGGGCAGAGACCCAGTACTTC.

V is TRBV27 and J is TRBJ2-7; 7 nucleotides agree with TRBD1. Trimming removed 5 bases from V and 11 bases from J; junction bases left unmatched: 12. CDR1 MNHEY and CDR2 SMNVEV come from the germline V gene (reference sequence). This CDR3 region has 13 residues. This CDR3 is CASSPQDRRSEYF. The DNA for the CDR3 is TGTGCCAGCAGTCCCCAGGACAGGCGTAGTGAGTACTTC.

The chain carries TRBV4-3 and TRBJ2-2; 9 nucleotides align to TRBD1. This CDR3 contains 16 residues. V lost 3 bases to trimming and J lost 6 bases; unmatched junction nucleotides: 8. The germline CDR1 and CDR2 sequences are LGHNA and YSLEER. The chain's CDR3 is CASSQRGQGVAGELFF. The DNA of the CDR3 is TGCGCCAGCAGCCAGAGGGGACAGGGAGTGGCCGGGGAGCTGTTTTTT.

This clone was observed once. Other DNA sequences from this sample encode an identical CDR3 as well. This rearrangement joins TRBV7-2 to TRBJ1-1; perhaps TRBD1 as D (6 bases). CDR3 size: 14 residues. Germline-derived CDR1 and CDR2 are SGHTA and FQGNSA. Trimming took 1 base from V and 1 from J, leaving 7 bases between them. This CDR3 is CASSLGRGNTEAFF. In DNA, the CDR3 is TGTGCCAGCAGCTTAGGCAGGGGGAACACTGAAGCTTTCTTT. The full variable domain, its missing parts supplied by reference TRBV7-2 and TRBJ1-1, is GAGVSQSPSNKVTEKGKDVELRCDPISGHTALYWYRQSLGQGLEFLIYFQGNSAPDKSGLPSDRFSAERTGGSVSTLTIQRTQQEDSAVYLCASSLGRGNTEAFFGQGTRLTVV.

The chain employs TRBV7-3 and TRBJ2-3; D not resolved. Germline-derived CDR1 and CDR2 are SGHTA and FQGTGA. V dropped 6 bases and J dropped 5 bases, with 15 bases sitting between them. The CDR3 totals 14 residues. The CDR3 spells CASSRGSSVDTQYF. DNA of the CDR3: TGTGCCAGCAGTAGAGGTAGTTCGGTAGATACGCAGTATTTT.

V and J are TRBV10-3 and TRBJ2-7; tentatively, D is TRBD2 (5 bases). Germline V gene lookup returns CDR1 ENHRY and CDR2 SYGVKD. Trimming stripped 5 bases from V and 7 bases from J, with 18 bases between. The CDR3 length is 14 residues. The CDR3 nucleotides read TGTGCCATCAGTTTGAACAGCGGAATCGGGGAGCAGTACTTC. Protein: CAISLNSGIGEQYF.

This clone was detected a few times. The gene calls are TRBV27 and TRBJ2-1; 10 bases fit TRBD2. The CDR3 covers 13 residues. Germline V gene lookup returns CDR1 MNHEY and CDR2 SMNVEV (reference sequence). V shed 2 bases and J 12 bases; nucleotides not matched to a gene: 4. The CDR3: CASSLQREGRQFF. CDR3 DNA: TGTGCCAGCAGTTTACAGCGGGAGGGCCGGCAGTTCTTC.

The V gene is TRBV30, the J gene TRBJ1-3; D gene uncertain. CDR3 length equals 11 residues. Trimming took 5 bases from V and 9 from J, leaving 11 bases between them. The germline V gene encodes CDR1 GTSNPN and CDR2 SVGIG (reference sequence). The CDR3 loop is CAWGQGSTIYF. The CDR3 nucleotides are TGTGCCTGGGGCCAAGGGAGCACCATATATTTT.

The V gene is TRBV19, the J gene TRBJ2-2; D unclear. This CDR3 is 12 amino acids long. V lost 7 bases to trimming and J lost 6 bases, with 9 bases between them. Germline CDR1 and CDR2: LNHDA and SQIVND (reference sequence). The CDR3 sequence: CASTESSGELFF. In DNA, the CDR3 is TGTGCCAGTACTGAGAGTTCCGGGGAGCTGTTTTTT.

This clone came up once. The genes are TRBV7-9 and TRBJ1-4, with 9 bases matching TRBD1. The CDR3 covers 14 residues. With V trimmed by 1 base and J by 7 bases, 1 base remained unmatched. The germline V gene encodes CDR1 SEHNR and CDR2 FQNEAQ (reference sequence). The CDR3 is CASSLEQGAEKLFF. The CDR3 DNA sequence: TGTGCCAGCAGCTTAGAACAGGGGGCTGAAAAACTGTTTTTT.

This CDR3 is CASSYSGQGMSFF. CDR3 nucleotide sequence: TGTGCCAGCAGTTACTCTGGGCAGGGGATGTCTTTCTTT. The chain joins TRBV6-5 to TRBJ1-1; a possible D gene is TRBD1 (6 bases). There are 13 residues in the CDR3. The germline V gene has CDR1 MNHEY and CDR2 SVGAGI. Trimming left V 0 bases short and J 12 bases short, with 14 bases between.

There are a few counts of this clone. J is TRBJ1-3 and V is TRBV18; possible D gene TRBD1, 6 bases. The CDR3 runs 17 residues. The germline V gene encodes CDR1 KGHSH and CDR2 LQKENI. V was trimmed by 6 bases and J by 0 bases, leaving 18 bases between them. The CDR3 protein is CASSALPGTNSGNTIYF. The CDR3 nucleotides read TGTGCCAGCTCCGCCCTCCCCGGGACAAACTCTGGAAACACCATATATTTT.

This clone was picked up a small number of times. The CDR3 nucleotides are TGCGCCAGCAGTTCCGGGACAGGGAAGGAAAAACTGTTTTTT. Translating it yields CASSSGTGKEKLFF. The chain has TRBV5-1 and TRBJ1-4; TRBD1 matches 9 bases. Trimming took 5 bases from V and 8 from J; bases not matched to a gene: 7. The CDR3 consists of 14 residues. Germline V gene sequence: CDR1 SGHRS, CDR2 YFSETQ.

The rearrangement links TRBV4-2 to TRBJ2-5, with 8 bases lining up with TRBD2. This CDR3 region has 18 residues. Germline CDR1 LGHNA, CDR2 YNFKEQ. The J segment lost 4 bases and the V segment lost 0 bases, leaving 13 bases of the junction unmatched. The chain's CDR3 is CASSQDGPGGPSGETQYF. For the CDR3, the DNA is TGTGCCAGCAGCCAAGACGGTCCGGGAGGGCCCTCGGGAGAGACCCAGTACTTC.

The count of this clone is one. The chain employs TRBV5-1 and TRBJ2-7; D call uncertain. Germline loops: CDR1 SGHRS, CDR2 YFSETQ. The germline V and J ends were trimmed by 2 bases and 2 bases, with 5 bases remaining between them. The CDR3 contains 12 residues. Written as DNA, the CDR3 is TGCGCCAGCAGCTTTAGTACCTACGAGCAGTACTTC. It yields the protein CASSFSTYEQYF.

The chain employs TRBV25-1 and TRBJ2-2; no clear D gene. The germline CDR1 and CDR2 sequences are MGHDK and SYGVNS. The CDR3 totals 16 residues. Deletions cut 3 bases from V and 1 base from J, with 12 bases between. The CDR3 nucleotides are TGTGCCAGCAGTGACCCTTTGGGCCGGAACACCGGGGAGCTGTTTTTT. It is translated as CASSDPLGRNTGELFF.

The genes are TRBV27 and TRBJ1-1; 7 nucleotides agree with TRBD1. The germline gives CDR1 MNHEY, CDR2 SMNVEV (reference sequence). With 6 bases clipped from V and 1 base from J, the junction kept 8 bases outside the gene matches. CDR3 length: 15 residues. CDR3 region: CASRLMDRKNTEAFF. Written as DNA, the CDR3 is TGTGCCAGCAGATTAATGGACAGGAAGAACACTGAAGCTTTCTTT.

The CDR3 spells CASSLGGRGGNTEAFF. The CDR3 nucleotides are TGTGCCAGCAGCTTAGGGGGAAGGGGTGGGAACACTGAAGCTTTCTTT. The J gene is TRBJ1-1, the V gene TRBV7-9, with D tentatively TRBD1 (5 bases). V was shortened by 1 base and J by 1 base, with 13 bases between the two germline ends. Germline lookup yields CDR1 SEHNR and CDR2 FQNEAQ (reference sequence). The CDR3 sequence is 16 residues long.

V and J are TRBV7-2 and TRBJ2-3; the D is unclear. V lost 10 bases and J lost 4, with 6 bases in between. The CDR3 sequence is 10 residues long. Germline V gene data show CDR1 as SGHTA and CDR2 as FQGNSA. The CDR3 bases are TGTGCCACCCTTTCAGATACGCAGTATTTT. Translation gives CATLSDTQYF.

The chain has TRBV6-6 and TRBJ2-2; D is undetermined. Germline V gene lookup returns CDR1 MNHNY and CDR2 SVGAGI (reference sequence). This CDR3 has 13 amino acids. The ends were cut back, 4 bases at V and 6 bases at J, with 9 bases in the middle. The CDR3 DNA is TGTGCCAGCAGTTCCGCCCGGGCCGGGGAGCTGTTTTTT. Its protein is CASSSARAGELFF.

The chain is built from TRBV6-5 and TRBJ1-1; D unclear. Germline CDR1 reads MNHEY; CDR2 reads SVGAGI. The CDR3 has 14 amino acids. V was shortened by 0 bases and J by 2 bases, with 7 bases between the two germline ends. Written as DNA, the CDR3 is TGTGCCAGCAGTTACTCGAGTGTCAACACTGAAGCTTTCTTT. Amino acids: CASSYSSVNTEAFF.

The chain recombines TRBV4-3 with TRBJ2-2; TRBD2 aligns across 7 bases. The ends lost 5 bases at V and 7 bases at J; junction bases unmatched: 10. There are 15 residues in the CDR3. In germline, CDR1 is LGHNA, CDR2 YSLEER. The CDR3 coding sequence is TGCGCCAGCAGCTCAGAAGCGGGGATAGTCGGGGAGCTGTTTTTT. It specifies CASSSEAGIVGELFF.